This T cell receptor beta chain was captured by sequencing in a study of identical twins. This clonotype was found a few times. Germline V gene sequence: CDR1 DFQATT, CDR2 SNEGSKA (reference sequence). V was pared by 1 base and J by 5 bases, with 14 bases between. The CDR3 is 15 amino acids. Each CDR3 protein gets one entry after TCRdb re-called the 5' RACE reads with MiXCR. The table has about 340,000 distinct CDR3 sequences, about 10% seen once; the top ten hold 7.5% to 9.5%. Source material: naive T cells sorted from blood. The sequence came from a woman aged 50 to 65 in good health. The rearrangement uses TRBV20-1 and TRBJ2-2, with TRBD1 as a possible D gene (6 bases). CDR3 DNA sequence: TGCAGTGCTAGAGGCCTTCAGGGGTGGACCGGGGAGCTGTTTTTT. Its protein product is CSARGLQGWTGELFF.